This T cell receptor (beta chain) stems from a study of T-cell memory formation after mild COVID-19. The study's findings and limits: Some clones that responded turned up in pre-infection memory, which suggests that cross-reactive memory joined in. Clones contracting over day 15 to 85 were CD4/CD8 balanced, with later expanders leaning CD4+.

This clonotype showed up many times. Its antigen remains unidentified. TCRdb passed the 5' RACE reads through MiXCR, listing each CDR3 protein once. The sample shows more than 200,000 distinct CDR3 sequences, about 16% of them seen only once. The CDR3 is 14 amino acids. V lost 3 bases to trimming and J lost 0 bases, with 9 bases between them. Germline V gene lookup returns CDR1 DFQATT and CDR2 SNEGSKA (reference sequence). The TCR comes from a man aged 18 to 35 who had mild COVID-19 (a few samples of this study predate the infection). Cell type and time point are not known. Sequenced material: PBMCs or a T cell subset sorted from them (not recorded which). The rearrangement joins TRBV20-1 to TRBJ1-5; no clear D gene. CDR3 DNA sequence: TGCAGTGCTAGGAGTACCTATAGCAATCAGCCCCAGCATTTT. Its protein product is CSARSTYSNQPQHF.